One sample yielded the 9 T cell receptor beta chains listed below, sequenced in a study of blood T cell repertoires in COVID-19. Here immunoSEQ multiplex PCR was the method, and the copy in TCRdb shows in-frame clones only, minus some. The sample has 30,000 to 35,000 clones; 90% are singletons. The specimen was peripheral blood. The receptors derive from a man aged 80 or over with acute or convalescent COVID-19.

The CDR3: CASSLGRQGYAFF. The CDR3 coding sequence is TGTGCCAGCAGCCTGGGGCGGCAGGGGTACGCTTTCTTT. The gene calls are TRBV7-2 and TRBJ1-1, with D possibly TRBD1 on 6 matching bases. V lost 5 bases, J lost 11 bases, and 18 bases lay in between. This CDR3 is 13 amino acids long. Germline values: CDR1 SGHTA, CDR2 FQGNSA.

The V and J genes are TRBV4-1 and TRBJ1-3; D is unclear. The V and J ends lost 3 bases and 0 bases respectively, with 12 bases between them. The CDR3 totals 16 residues. Germline V gene data show CDR1 as MGHRA and CDR2 as YSYEKL. DNA for the CDR3: TGCGCCAGCAGCCAGAGGCCTACGATCTCTGGAAACACCATATATTTT. It yields the protein CASSQRPTISGNTIYF.

The genes are TRBV10-3 and TRBJ1-1; tentatively, D is TRBD1 (6 bases). Trimming left V 10 bases short and J 3 bases short, with 9 bases between. From germline, CDR1 is ENHRY and CDR2 SYGVKD. CDR3 length: 11 residues. CDR3 bases: TGTGCCACACAGGGTCACACTGAAGCTTTCTTT. Translation: CATQGHTEAFF.

V usage is TRBV18 and J usage is TRBJ1-5, with TRBD1 as a possible D gene (6 bases). Germline CDR1 reads KGHSH; CDR2 reads LQKENI. V dropped 3 bases and J dropped 7 bases, with 10 bases sitting between them. There are 13 residues in the CDR3. The CDR3, as DNA: TGTGCCAGCTCACCGGACAGTGGGCAGCCCCAGCATTTT. Residues: CASSPDSGQPQHF.

This sequence joins TRBV28 and TRBJ1-1; weak D call: TRBD1 (5 bases). Trimming shortened V by 7 bases and J by 7 bases, and 10 bases separated the two germline ends. Per germline, CDR1 MDHEN and CDR2 SYDVKM. CDR3 length equals 11 residues. The CDR3 protein is CASKRGGEAFF. DNA of the CDR3: TGTGCCAGCAAACGGGGGGGTGAAGCTTTCTTT.

The chain has TRBV7-6 and TRBJ2-5; tentatively, D is TRBD2 (5 bases). Trimming pared 4 bases from V and 3 bases from J, leaving 12 bases between. Germline-derived CDR1 and CDR2 are SGHVS and FNYEAQ. CDR3 length: 14 residues. The CDR3 here is CASSSGYLEETQYF. CDR3 bases: TGTGCCAGCAGCTCGGGATACCTAGAAGAGACCCAGTACTTC.

The chain has TRBV7-9 and TRBJ1-5; D gene unclear. This CDR3 is built from 12 residues. The V gene's germline CDR1 is SEHNR and CDR2 FQNEAQ (reference sequence). The CDR3 reads CVEPLSNQPQHF. DNA for the CDR3: TGTGTCGAGCCCCTTAGCAATCAGCCCCAGCATTTT. The full variable domain, its missing parts supplied by reference TRBV7-9 and TRBJ1-5, is DTGVSQNPRHKITKRGQNVTFRCDPISEHNRLYWYRQTLGQGPEFLTYFQNEAQLEKSRLLSDRFSAERPKGSFSTLEIQRTEQGDSAMYLCVEPLSNQPQHFGDGTRLSIL.

The chain employs TRBV19 and TRBJ1-5, with TRBD1 matching over 9 bases. The germline gives CDR1 LNHDA, CDR2 SQIVND (reference sequence). CDR3 length equals 13 residues. V was pared by 8 bases and J by 2 bases, with 1 base of the junction left unmatched. CDR3 amino acids: CASRTGGNQPQHF. As DNA, the CDR3 is TGTGCCAGTCGGACAGGGGGCAATCAGCCCCAGCATTTT.

The chain joins TRBV28 to TRBJ1-1; D uncertain. CDR3 length: 15 amino acids. Germline V gives CDR1 MDHEN, CDR2 SYDVKM. The V gene lost 7 bases and the J gene lost 0 bases, with 15 bases spanning the gap. The CDR3 nucleotides are TGTGCCAGCACCGGCGAGGGCCTTATGAACACTGAAGCTTTCTTT. This gives the protein CASTGEGLMNTEAFF.